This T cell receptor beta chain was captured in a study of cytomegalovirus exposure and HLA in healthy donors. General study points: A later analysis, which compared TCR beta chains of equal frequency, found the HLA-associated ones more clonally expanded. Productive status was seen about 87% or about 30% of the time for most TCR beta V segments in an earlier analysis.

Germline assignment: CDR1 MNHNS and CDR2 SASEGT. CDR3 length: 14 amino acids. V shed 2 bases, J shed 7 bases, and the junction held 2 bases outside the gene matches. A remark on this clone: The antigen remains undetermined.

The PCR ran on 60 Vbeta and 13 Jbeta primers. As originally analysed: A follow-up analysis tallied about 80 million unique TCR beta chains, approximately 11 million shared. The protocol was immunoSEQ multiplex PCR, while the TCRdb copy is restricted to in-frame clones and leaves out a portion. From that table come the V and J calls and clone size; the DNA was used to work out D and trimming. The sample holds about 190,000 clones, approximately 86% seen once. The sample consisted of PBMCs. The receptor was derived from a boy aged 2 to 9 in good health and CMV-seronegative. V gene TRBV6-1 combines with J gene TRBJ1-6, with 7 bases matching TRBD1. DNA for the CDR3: TGTGCCAGCAGTGAAAGGGACAGCAATTCACCCCTCCACTTT. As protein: CASSERDSNSPLHF.